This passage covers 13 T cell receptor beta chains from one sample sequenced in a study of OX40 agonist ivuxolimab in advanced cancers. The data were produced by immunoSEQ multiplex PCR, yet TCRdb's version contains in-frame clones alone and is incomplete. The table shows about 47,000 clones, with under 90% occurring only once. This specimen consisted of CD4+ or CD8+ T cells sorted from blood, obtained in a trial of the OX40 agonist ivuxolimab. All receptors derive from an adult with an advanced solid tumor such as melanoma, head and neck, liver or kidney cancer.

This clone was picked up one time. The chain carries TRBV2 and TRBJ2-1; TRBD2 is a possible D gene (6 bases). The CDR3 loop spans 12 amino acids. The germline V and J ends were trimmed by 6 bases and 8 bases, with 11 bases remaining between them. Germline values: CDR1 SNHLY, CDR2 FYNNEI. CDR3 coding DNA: TGTGCCAGCAGGTCCTGGGGGGATGAGCAGTTCTTC. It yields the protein CASRSWGDEQFF. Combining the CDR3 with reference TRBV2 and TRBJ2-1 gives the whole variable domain EPEVTQTPSHQVTQMGQEVILRCVPISNHLYFYWYRQILGQKVEFLVSFYNNEISEKSEIFDDQFSVERPDGSNFTLKIRSTKLEDSAMYFCASRSWGDEQFFGPGTRLTVL.

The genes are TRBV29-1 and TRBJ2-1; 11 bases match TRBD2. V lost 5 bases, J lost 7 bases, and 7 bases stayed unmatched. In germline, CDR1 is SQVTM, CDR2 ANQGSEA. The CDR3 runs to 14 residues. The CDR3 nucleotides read TGCAGCGTTTCCAAACTAGCGGGGGTGAATGAGCAGTTCTTC. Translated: CSVSKLAGVNEQFF.

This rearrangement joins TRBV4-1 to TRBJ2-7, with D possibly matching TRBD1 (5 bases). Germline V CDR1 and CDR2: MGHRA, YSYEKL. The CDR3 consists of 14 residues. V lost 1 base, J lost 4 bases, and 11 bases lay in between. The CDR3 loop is CASSQVAGLYEQYV. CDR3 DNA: TGCGCCAGCAGCCAAGTGGCAGGGCTTTACGAGCAGTACGTC.

The chain's CDR3 is CASSQDPQVRAGELFF. The DNA for the CDR3 is TGCGCCAGCAGCCAAGATCCGCAGGTACGGGCCGGGGAGCTGTTTTTT. The rearrangement joins TRBV4-3 to TRBJ2-2; D uncertain. Looked up from germline, CDR1 is LGHNA and CDR2 is YSLEER. This CDR3 is built from 16 residues. Trimming took off 0 bases at V and 6 bases at J, with 14 bases between the two ends.

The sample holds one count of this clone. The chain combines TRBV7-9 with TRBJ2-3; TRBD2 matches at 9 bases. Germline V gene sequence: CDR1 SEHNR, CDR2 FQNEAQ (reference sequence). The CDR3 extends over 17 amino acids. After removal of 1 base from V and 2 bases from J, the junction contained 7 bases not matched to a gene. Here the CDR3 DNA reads TGTGCCAGCAGCTTAGACTCGTCTAGCGGGAACACAGATACGCAGTATTTT. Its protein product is CASSLDSSSGNTDTQYF.

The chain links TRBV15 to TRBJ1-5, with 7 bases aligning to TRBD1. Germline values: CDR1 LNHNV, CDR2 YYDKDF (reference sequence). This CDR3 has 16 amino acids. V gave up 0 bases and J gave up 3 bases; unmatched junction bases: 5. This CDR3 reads CATSRDRGQLNQPQHF. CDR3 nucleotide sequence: TGTGCCACCAGCAGAGATAGGGGACAGCTCAATCAGCCCCAGCATTTT.

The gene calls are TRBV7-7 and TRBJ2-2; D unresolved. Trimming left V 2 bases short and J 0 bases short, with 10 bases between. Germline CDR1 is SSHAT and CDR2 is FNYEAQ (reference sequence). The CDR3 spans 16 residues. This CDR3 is CASSLLPGSNTGELFF. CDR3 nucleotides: TGTGCCAGCAGCTTACTCCCCGGCTCGAACACCGGGGAGCTGTTTTTT.

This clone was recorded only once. The CDR3 spells CATRDTSNEQFF. CDR3 DNA: TGTGCCACCCGGGACACCAGCAATGAGCAGTTCTTC. The chain is built from TRBV27 and TRBJ2-1; possible D gene TRBD1, 6 bases. Between the trimmed V and J ends, which lost 10 bases and 6 bases, there was a span of 13 bases. Germline assignment: CDR1 MNHEY and CDR2 SMNVEV (reference sequence). This CDR3 has 12 residues.

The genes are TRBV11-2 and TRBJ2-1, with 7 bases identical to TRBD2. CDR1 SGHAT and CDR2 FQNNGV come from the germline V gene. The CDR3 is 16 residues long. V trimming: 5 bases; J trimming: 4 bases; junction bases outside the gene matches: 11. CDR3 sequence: CASSPERGATYNEQFF. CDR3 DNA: TGTGCCAGCAGCCCGGAGCGGGGAGCTACATACAATGAGCAGTTCTTC.

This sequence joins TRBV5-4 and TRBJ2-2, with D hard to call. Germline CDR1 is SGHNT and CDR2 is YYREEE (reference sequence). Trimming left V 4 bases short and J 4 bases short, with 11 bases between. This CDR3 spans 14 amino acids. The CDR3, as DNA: TGTGCCAGCAGCCATGACACCTCCACCGGGGAGCTGTTTTTT. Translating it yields CASSHDTSTGELFF.

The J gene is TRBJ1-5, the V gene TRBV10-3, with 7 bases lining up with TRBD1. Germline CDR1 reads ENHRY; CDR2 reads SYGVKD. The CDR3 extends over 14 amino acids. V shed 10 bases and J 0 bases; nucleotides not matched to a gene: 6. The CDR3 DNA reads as TGTGCCACCGGGACAGTCAATAGCAATCAGCCCCAGCATTTT. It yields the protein CATGTVNSNQPQHF.

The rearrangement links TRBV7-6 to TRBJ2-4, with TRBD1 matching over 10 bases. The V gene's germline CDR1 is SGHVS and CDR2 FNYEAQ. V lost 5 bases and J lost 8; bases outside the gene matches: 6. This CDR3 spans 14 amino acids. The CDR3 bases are TGTGCCAGCAGCCAGTTCGGACAGGGGGACATTCAGTACTTC. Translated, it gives CASSQFGQGDIQYF.

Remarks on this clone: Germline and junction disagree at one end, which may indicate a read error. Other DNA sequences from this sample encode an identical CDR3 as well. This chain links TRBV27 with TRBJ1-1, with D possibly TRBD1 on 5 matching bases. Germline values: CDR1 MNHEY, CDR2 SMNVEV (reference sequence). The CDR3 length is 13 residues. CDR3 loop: CASSATANTEAFF. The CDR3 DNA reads TGTGCCAGCAGTGCGACAGCGAACACTGAAGCCTTCTTT.